This is a list of T cell receptor beta chains from one sample in a study of blood T cell repertoires in COVID-19. Here immunoSEQ multiplex PCR was the method, and the copy in TCRdb shows in-frame clones only, minus some. The table records over 150,000 clones, approximately 85% of them present only once. The sample was PBMCs or T cells enriched from blood (not recorded which). These receptors were obtained from a man in his forties who had recovered from COVID-19. The CDR3 runs from the conserved cysteine through the conserved F or W. The order of the fields is D gene, V gene, clone size, J gene, CDR3 protein, CDR3 DNA. A D gene is named only where the DNA matches it firmly. Not all rows give a size; the values are once, few, many and, for expanded clones, a class.

>.|TRBV29-1|.|TRBJ2-5
CSVALSGETQYF
TGCAGCGTAGCCCTGTCCGGTGAGACCCAGTACTTC
>.|TRBV19|.|TRBJ1-1
CASSIGGTGNTEAFF
TGTGCCAGTAGTATCGGGGGTACGGGGAACACTGAAGCTTTCTTT
>TRBD2|TRBV6-5|.|TRBJ2-3
CATQREGPDTQYF
TGTGCCACCCAGCGGGAGGGACCAGATACGCAGTATTTT
>.|TRBV3-1/TRBV3-2|.|TRBJ2-5
CASSPGWIRGRRQETQYF
TGTGCCAGCAGCCCGGGTTGGATCAGGGGACGGAGGCAAGAGACCCAGTACTTC
>TRBD1|TRBV28|.|TRBJ1-2
CASSPHGTGDYGYTF
TGTGCCAGCAGTCCTCATGGGACAGGGGACTATGGCTACACCTTC
>TRBD1|TRBV5-1|.|TRBJ1-1
CASSSDREPTEAFF
TGCGCCAGCAGCTCGGACAGGGAACCCACTGAAGCTTTCTTT
>.|TRBV5-4|.|TRBJ2-3
CASSSRDSDTQYF
TGTGCCAGCAGCTCCCGGGACTCAGATACGCAGTATTTT
>TRBD1|TRBV5-1|.|TRBJ1-6
CASSLGTGNYNSPLHF
TGCGCCAGCAGCTTGGGGACAGGGAACTATAATTCACCCCTCCACTTT
>TRBD1|TRBV5-1|.|TRBJ1-2
CASSLGTDYGYTF
TGCGCCAGCAGCCTTGGGACAGACTATGGCTACACCTTC
>.|TRBV5-5|.|TRBJ1-2
CASSLPGMIDGYTF
TGTGCCAGCTCCCTGCCGGGTATGATTGATGGCTACACCTTC
>TRBD1|TRBV27|.|TRBJ2-1
CASSGQTGDEQFF
TGTGCCAGCAGTGGACAGACAGGGGACGAGCAGTTCTTC
>TRBD2|TRBV30|few|TRBJ2-7
CAWSVRGGRAYEQYF
TGTGCCTGGAGTGTTAGGGGCGGGAGGGCCTACGAGCAGTACTTC
>.|TRBV6-5|.|TRBJ2-7
CASERGPGVDQYF
TGTGCCAGCGAACGCGGGCCAGGTGTGGATCAGTACTTC
>TRBD2|TRBV5-4|.|TRBJ2-3
CASSLDLTSGSTDTQYF
TGTGCCAGCAGCTTGGATCTTACTAGCGGCAGCACAGATACGCAGTATTTT
>TRBD1|TRBV5-1|.|TRBJ1-1
CASSWTGSNTEAFF
TGCGCCAGCAGCTGGACAGGATCGAACACTGAAGCTTTCTTT
>.|TRBV28|.|TRBJ1-6
CASSLTRVSSYNSPLHF
TGTGCCAGCAGTTTGACGAGGGTGAGCTCCTATAATTCACCCCTCCACTTT
>TRBD2|TRBV2|.|TRBJ2-3
CASSGTSGYTDTQYF
TGTGCCAGCAGCGGGACTAGCGGATACACAGATACGCAGTATTTT
>.|TRBV27|.|TRBJ2-3
CASSYRYTDTQYF
TGTGCCAGCAGTTATAGATACACAGATACGCAGTATTTT
>.|TRBV28|.|TRBJ2-3
CASSLPDTQYF
TGTGCCAGCAGTTTACCGGATACGCAGTATTTT
>.|TRBV2|few|TRBJ1-2
CASTGQGSGYGYTF
TGTGCCAGCACCGGGCAGGGTTCGGGCTATGGCTACACCTTC
>TRBD1|TRBV4-2|.|TRBJ1-4
CASSQDPGQGNEKLFF
TGTGCCAGCAGCCAAGACCCGGGACAGGGGAATGAAAAACTGTTTTTT
>TRBD1|TRBV5-1|.|TRBJ1-5
CASSPTGGSNQPQHF
TGCGCCAGCAGCCCTACAGGGGGCAGCAATCAGCCCCAGCATTTT
>.|TRBV29-1|.|TRBJ1-1
CSVRDIAEAFF
TGCAGCGTACGCGATATCGCTGAAGCTTTCTTT
>.|TRBV28|.|TRBJ1-1
CASSLRDTGNEAFF
TGTGCCAGCAGTTTAAGGGACACCGGCAATGAAGCTTTCTTT
>TRBD1|TRBV6-5|.|TRBJ1-1
CASSTDRADTEAFF
TGTGCCAGCAGTACAGACAGGGCGGACACTGAAGCTTTCTTT
>TRBD2|TRBV7-3|.|TRBJ2-1
CASSLDASGGVNEQFF
TGTGCCAGCAGCTTGGACGCCAGCGGGGGGGTCAATGAGCAGTTCTTC
>TRBD1|TRBV4-1|.|TRBJ1-2
CASSQLTGEKYGYTF
TGCGCCAGCAGCCAGTTGACAGGGGAAAAGTATGGCTACACCTTC
>TRBD2|TRBV4-1|few|TRBJ2-5
CASSQGPGGLETQYF
TGCGCCAGCAGCCAAGGTCCGGGAGGATTGGAGACCCAGTACTTC
>.|TRBV28|.|TRBJ2-6
CASLEVGANVLTF
TGTGCCAGCCTGGAGGTCGGGGCCAACGTCCTGACTTTC
>.|TRBV28|.|TRBJ1-5
CASSFQGYQPQHF
TGTGCCAGCAGTTTTCAGGGGTATCAGCCCCAGCATTTT
>TRBD1|TRBV7-9|.|TRBJ1-1
CASSPGTGAEAFF
TGTGCCAGCAGCCCTGGGACAGGGGCTGAAGCTTTCTTT
>TRBD1|TRBV5-6|.|TRBJ2-3
CASSLRGQSSTDTQYF
TGTGCCAGCAGCTTGAGGGGGCAGAGTAGCACAGATACGCAGTATTTT
>.|TRBV28|.|TRBJ1-4
CASSQGGTNEKLFF
TGTGCCAGCAGCCAAGGGGGAACTAATGAAAAACTGTTTTTT
>.|TRBV13|few|TRBJ2-7
CASSDRQSYEQYF
TGTGCCAGCAGCGATAGACAGAGCTACGAGCAGTACTTC
>TRBD1|TRBV5-1|.|TRBJ1-5
CASTETGGQPQHF
TGCGCCAGCACCGAAACAGGGGGTCAGCCCCAGCATTTT
>.|TRBV6-5|.|TRBJ2-1
CASSQDRTSYNEQFF
TGTGCCAGCAGCCAAGACAGGACCTCCTACAATGAGCAGTTCTTC
>.|TRBV28|.|TRBJ1-1
CASSPTYRVGTEAFF
TGTGCCAGCAGTCCTACTTACAGGGTTGGCACTGAAGCTTTCTTT